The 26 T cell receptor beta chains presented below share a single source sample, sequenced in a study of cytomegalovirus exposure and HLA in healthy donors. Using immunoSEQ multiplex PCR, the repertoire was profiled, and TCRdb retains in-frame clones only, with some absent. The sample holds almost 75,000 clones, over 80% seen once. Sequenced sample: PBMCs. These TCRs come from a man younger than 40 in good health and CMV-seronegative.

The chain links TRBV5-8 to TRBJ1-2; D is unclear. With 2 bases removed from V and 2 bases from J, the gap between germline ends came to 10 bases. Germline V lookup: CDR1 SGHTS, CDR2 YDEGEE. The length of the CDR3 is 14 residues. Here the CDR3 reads CASSFDGGNYGYTF. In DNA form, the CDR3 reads TGTGCCAGCAGCTTTGATGGCGGAAACTATGGCTACACCTTC.

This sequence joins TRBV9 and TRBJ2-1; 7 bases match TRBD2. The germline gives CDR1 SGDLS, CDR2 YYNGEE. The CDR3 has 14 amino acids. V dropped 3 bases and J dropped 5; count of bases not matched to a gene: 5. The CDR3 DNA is TGTGCCAGCAGCGAGGGGCTAGCGGACAATGAGCAGTTCTTC. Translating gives CASSEGLADNEQFF.

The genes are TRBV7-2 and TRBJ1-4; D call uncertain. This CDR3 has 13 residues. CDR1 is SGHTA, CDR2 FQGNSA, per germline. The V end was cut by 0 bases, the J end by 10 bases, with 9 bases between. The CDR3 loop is CASSLAARGKLFF. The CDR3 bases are TGTGCCAGCAGCTTAGCTGCCCGGGGAAAACTGTTTTTT.

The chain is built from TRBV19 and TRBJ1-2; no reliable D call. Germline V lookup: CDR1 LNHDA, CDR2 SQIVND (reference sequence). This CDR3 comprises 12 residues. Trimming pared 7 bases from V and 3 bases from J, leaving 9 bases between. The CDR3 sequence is CASKSSDYGYTF. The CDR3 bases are TGTGCCAGTAAATCGTCGGACTATGGCTACACCTTC.

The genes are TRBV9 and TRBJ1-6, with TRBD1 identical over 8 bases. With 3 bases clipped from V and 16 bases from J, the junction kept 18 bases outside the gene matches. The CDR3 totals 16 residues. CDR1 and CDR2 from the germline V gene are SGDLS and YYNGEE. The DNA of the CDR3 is TGTGCCAGCAGCGCGGCACAACATGGGACAGGAGAAGTACTCCACTTT. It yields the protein CASSAAQHGTGEVLHF.

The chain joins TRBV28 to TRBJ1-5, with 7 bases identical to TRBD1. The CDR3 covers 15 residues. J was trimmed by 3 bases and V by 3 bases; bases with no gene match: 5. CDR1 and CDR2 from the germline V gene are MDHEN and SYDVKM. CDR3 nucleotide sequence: TGTGCCAGCAGTTTTGACAGGGAAGACAATCAGCCCCAGCATTTT. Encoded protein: CASSFDREDNQPQHF. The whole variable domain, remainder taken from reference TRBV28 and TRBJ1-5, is DVKVTQSSRYLVKRTGEKVFLECVQDMDHENMFWYRQDPGLGLRLIYFSYDVKMKEKGDIPEGYSVSREKKERFSLILESASTNQTSMYLCASSFDREDNQPQHFGDGTRLSIL.

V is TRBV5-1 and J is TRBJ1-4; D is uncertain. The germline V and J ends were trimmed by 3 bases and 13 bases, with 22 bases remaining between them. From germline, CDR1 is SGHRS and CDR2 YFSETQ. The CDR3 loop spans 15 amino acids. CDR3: CASSWARAGETRLFF. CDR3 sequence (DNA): TGCGCCAGCAGCTGGGCCCGCGCTGGCGAAACGAGACTGTTTTTT.

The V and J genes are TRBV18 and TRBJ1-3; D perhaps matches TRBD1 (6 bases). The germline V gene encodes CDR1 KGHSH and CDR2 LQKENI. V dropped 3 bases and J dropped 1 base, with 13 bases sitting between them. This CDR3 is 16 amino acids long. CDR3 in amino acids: CASSPSGTISGNTIYF. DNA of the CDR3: TGTGCCAGCTCACCTTCCGGGACAATTTCTGGAAACACCATATATTTT.

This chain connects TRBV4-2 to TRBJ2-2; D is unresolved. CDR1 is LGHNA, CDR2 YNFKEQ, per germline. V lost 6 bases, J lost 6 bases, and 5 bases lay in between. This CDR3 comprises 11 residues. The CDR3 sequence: CASRSSGELFF. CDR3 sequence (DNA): TGTGCCAGCAGGAGCTCCGGGGAGCTGTTTTTT.

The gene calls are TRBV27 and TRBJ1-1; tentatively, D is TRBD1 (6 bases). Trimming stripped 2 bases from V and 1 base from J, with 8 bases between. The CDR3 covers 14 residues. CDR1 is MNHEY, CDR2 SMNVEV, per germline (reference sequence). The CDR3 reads CASSLRQANTEAFF. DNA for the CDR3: TGTGCCAGCAGTTTACGACAGGCGAACACTGAAGCTTTCTTT.

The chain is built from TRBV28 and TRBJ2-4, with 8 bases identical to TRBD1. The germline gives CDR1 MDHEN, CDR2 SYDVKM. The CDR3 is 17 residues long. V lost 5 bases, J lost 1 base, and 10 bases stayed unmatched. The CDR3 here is CASSAAGGNWAKNIQYF. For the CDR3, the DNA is TGTGCCAGCAGTGCGGCAGGGGGCAATTGGGCCAAAAACATTCAGTACTTC.

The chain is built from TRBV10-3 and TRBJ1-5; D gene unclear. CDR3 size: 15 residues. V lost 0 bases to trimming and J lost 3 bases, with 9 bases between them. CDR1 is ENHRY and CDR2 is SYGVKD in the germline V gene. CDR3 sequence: CAISESTRDNQPQHF. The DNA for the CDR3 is TGTGCCATCAGTGAGTCAACGCGGGACAATCAGCCCCAGCATTTT.

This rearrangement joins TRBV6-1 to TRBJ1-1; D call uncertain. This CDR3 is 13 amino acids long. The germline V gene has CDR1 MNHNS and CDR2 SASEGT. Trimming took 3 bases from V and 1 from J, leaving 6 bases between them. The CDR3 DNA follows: TGTGCCAGCAGTGAGTCGTCGAACACTGAAGCTTTCTTT. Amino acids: CASSESSNTEAFF.

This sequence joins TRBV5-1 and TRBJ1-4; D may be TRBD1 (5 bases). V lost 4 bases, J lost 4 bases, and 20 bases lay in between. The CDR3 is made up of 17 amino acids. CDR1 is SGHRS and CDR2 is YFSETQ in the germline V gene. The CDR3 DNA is TGCGCCAGCAGCATGGGTCCGGGGGGACTGATTAATGAAAAACTGTTTTTT. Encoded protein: CASSMGPGGLINEKLFF.

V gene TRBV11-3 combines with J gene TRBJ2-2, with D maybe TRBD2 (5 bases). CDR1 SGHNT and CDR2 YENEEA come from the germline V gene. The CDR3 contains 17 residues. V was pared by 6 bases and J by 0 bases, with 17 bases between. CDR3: CASRTRTGKTNTGELFF. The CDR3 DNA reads TGTGCCAGCAGGACCCGGACGGGAAAAACGAACACCGGGGAGCTGTTTTTT.

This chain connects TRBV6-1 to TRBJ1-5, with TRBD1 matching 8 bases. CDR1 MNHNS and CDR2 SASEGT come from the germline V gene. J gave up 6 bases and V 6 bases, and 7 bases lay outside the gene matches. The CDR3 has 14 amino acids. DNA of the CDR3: TGTGCCAGCAGGGCCGGACAGGGTCTTCAGCCCCAGCATTTT. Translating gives CASRAGQGLQPQHF.

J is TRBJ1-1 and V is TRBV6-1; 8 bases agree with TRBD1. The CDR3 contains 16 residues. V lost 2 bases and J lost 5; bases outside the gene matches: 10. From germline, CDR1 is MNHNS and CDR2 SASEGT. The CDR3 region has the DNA TGTGCCAGCAGTGAACTGGCCGGGGACAGGCCAACTGAAGCTTTCTTT. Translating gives CASSELAGDRPTEAFF.

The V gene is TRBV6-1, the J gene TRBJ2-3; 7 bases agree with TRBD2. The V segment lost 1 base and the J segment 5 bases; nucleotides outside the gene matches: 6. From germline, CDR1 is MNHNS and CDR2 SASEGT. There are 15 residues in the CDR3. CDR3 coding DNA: TGTGCCAGCAGTGAAGGTTTGCGGGAGCTAGATACGCAGTATTTT. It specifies CASSEGLRELDTQYF.

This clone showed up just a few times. This chain's CDR3 is CASSEALGLYSNQPQHF. Written as DNA, the CDR3 is TGTGCCAGCAGTGAAGCCTTGGGCCTATATAGCAATCAGCCCCAGCATTTT. This rearrangement joins TRBV2 to TRBJ1-5; D is undetermined. Germline CDR1 SNHLY, CDR2 FYNNEI. The CDR3 extends over 17 amino acids. Deletions cut 0 bases from V and 0 bases from J, with 12 bases between.

The CDR3 DNA follows: TGCGCCAGCAGCCACTTCGCCGGGACTAGCGGGAGCTCCTACGAGCAGTACTTC. It translates to CASSHFAGTSGSSYEQYF. This rearrangement joins TRBV4-1 to TRBJ2-7; TRBD2 agrees at 14 bases. Germline CDR1 is MGHRA and CDR2 is YSYEKL. CDR3 length equals 18 residues. Trimming at V came to 3 bases and at J to 0 bases, leaving 7 bases not matched to a gene.

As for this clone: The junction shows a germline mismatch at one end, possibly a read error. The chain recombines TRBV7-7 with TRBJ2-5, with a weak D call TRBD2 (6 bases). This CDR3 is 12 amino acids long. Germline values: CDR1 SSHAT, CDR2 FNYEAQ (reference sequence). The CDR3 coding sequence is TGTGCTAGCAGCCCGGAGGGGTTGGCCCAGTACTTC. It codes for CASSPEGLAQYF.

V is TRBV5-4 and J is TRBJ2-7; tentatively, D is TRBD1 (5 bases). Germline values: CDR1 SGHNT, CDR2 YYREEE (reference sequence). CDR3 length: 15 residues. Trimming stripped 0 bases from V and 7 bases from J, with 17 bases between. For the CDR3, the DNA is TGTGCCAGCAGCTTGGATGGGCAGGGTGTGAGTGAGCAGTACTTC. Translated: CASSLDGQGVSEQYF.

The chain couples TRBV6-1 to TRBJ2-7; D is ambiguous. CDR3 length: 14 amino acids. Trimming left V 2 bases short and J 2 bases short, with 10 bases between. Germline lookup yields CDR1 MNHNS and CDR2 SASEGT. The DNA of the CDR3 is TGTGCCAGCAGTGAATCGCAGGCCACCTACGAGCAGTACTTC. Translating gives CASSESQATYEQYF.

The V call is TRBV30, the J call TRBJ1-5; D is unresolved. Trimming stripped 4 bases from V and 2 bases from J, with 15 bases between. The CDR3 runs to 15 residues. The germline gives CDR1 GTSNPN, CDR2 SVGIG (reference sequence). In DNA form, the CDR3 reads TGTGCCTGGACCCCAATGGCATCTGGCAATCAGCCCCAGCATTTT. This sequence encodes CAWTPMASGNQPQHF.

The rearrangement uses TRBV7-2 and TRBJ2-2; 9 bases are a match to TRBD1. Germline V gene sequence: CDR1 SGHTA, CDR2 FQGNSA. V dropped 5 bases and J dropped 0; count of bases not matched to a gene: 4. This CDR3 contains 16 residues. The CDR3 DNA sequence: TGTGCCAGCAGCGGACAGGGGAACGCGAACACCGGGGAGCTGTTTTTT. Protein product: CASSGQGNANTGELFF.

The CDR3 nucleotides read TGTGCCAGCAGCGGAGGGGTCCGCCACACAGATACGCAGTATTTT. Protein sequence: CASSGGVRHTDTQYF. This chain uses TRBV11-2 with TRBJ2-3, with D tentatively TRBD2 (6 bases). Germline values: CDR1 SGHAT, CDR2 FQNNGV. This CDR3 contains 15 residues. V shed 5 bases and J shed 2 bases, with 14 bases lying between them.